Detailed here is one T cell receptor (beta chain). It has no known antigen specificity. One base away there is no much larger clone; base qualities are not given. The entry originates in a study of blood T cell repertoires in COVID-19 (dated by TCRdb to the early 2020s). Background for the entire study: Samples from collaborators originated in the United States, Italy and Spain and spanned both the acute and convalescent phases of COVID-19. The material from the prospective study consisted of cDNA or gDNA derived from T cells, B-cell-depleted T cells, or PBMCs. Deeply sampled blood TCRbeta repertoires from subjects exposed to, actively infected with, or recovered from COVID-19 were included in the dataset. A freely available public database, intended as a resource for researchers studying the immune response to SARS-CoV-2, is where the repertoires were released. The samples were drawn from two sources: the first 160 participants of the ongoing ImmuneRACE study, and 1,000 to 1,500 subjects contributed by 6 global collaborators. Nearly every sample came with metadata listing a de-identified subject ID, COVID-19 status, age in years and sex. HLA class I and class II types, where available, came from metadata supplied by the sample provider rather than from assay-based typing. Paper-wide results and their limitations: How much clinical and demographic metadata was included differed by source and by participant, and the metadata was provided uncurated.

In the prospective study, participants were about 18 to 89 years old, resided in 24 geographic areas of the United States, and were enrolled through a virtual design. Cohort assignment in the prospective study relied on participant-reported clinical history from a screening survey and a study questionnaire. A participant counted as exposed if, within 2 weeks of entering the study, that participant had been in contact with someone who had a PCR-confirmed or clinician-diagnosed COVID-19 case. In the prospective study, mobile phlebotomists collected whole blood, serum and a nasopharyngeal or oropharyngeal swab from each participant. Participants in the prospective study had the option to provide additional blood draws and questionnaires over a 2-month period. Prospective study blood samples were shipped either frozen or at room temperature before DNA extraction. TCRbeta CDR3 regions were amplified from genomic DNA using the immunoSEQ Assay, a bias-controlled multiplex PCR. As for the authors' bioinformatics: The number of nucleated cells in each sample was estimated by amplification of reference gene primers within the assay. To quantify the absolute abundance of each unique TCRbeta CDR3 rearrangement, sequence reads were collapsed and filtered. For each sample, productive Simpson clonality was calculated as the square root of Simpson's diversity index across productive rearrangements. TCRdb took over this immuneACCESS table, retaining in-frame rearrangements with V and J assigned. Such tables are incomplete; in checked studies, under half of the missing clones stem from an unresolved V gene, and the remainder is unexplained. V, J and clone size were drawn from that table, and D and trimming were deduced from the DNA. Across this sample there are around 240,000 clones, with over 80% seen only once. Around 0.87% of the sample comes from the top ten.

Counted from cysteine to phenylalanine, this CDR3 has 13 amino acids. Of the read, only the CDR3 DNA is kept; its 39 bases are in frame from base 1. The germline V gene (reference sequence) specifies SGHKS as CDR1 and YYEKEE as CDR2. The V and J ends are trimmed by 5 bases and 1 base, leaving 9 bases between them. The sequence was obtained from a man between 50 and 59 years old who had been exposed to COVID-19. The sample comprised PBMCs or T cells enriched from blood (not recorded which). The V and J genes are TRBV5-5 and TRBJ2-5, with the D gene call left open. Read as DNA, the sequence is TGTGCCAGCAGGGCTGCCTTCCAAGAGACCCAGTACTTC. The resulting protein is CASRAAFQETQYF.